These 30 T cell receptor beta chains originate from one sample sequenced in a study of blood T cells in healthy people across ages. The second PCR ran roughly 7 to 11 cycles with a sample-barcoded 5' primer and J-beta primers. Each CDR3 protein gets one entry after TCRdb re-called the 5' RACE reads with MiXCR. The sample contains hundreds of thousands of distinct CDR3 sequences, 45% to 50% of which appear only once. Input material: blood. The receptors here all came from a woman in her sixties or seventies in good health.

The genes are TRBV28 and TRBJ1-4, with a tentative D call TRBD1 (6 bases). The germline V gene encodes CDR1 MDHEN and CDR2 SYDVKM. The CDR3 is 15 amino acids. Trimming removed 7 bases at V and 0 bases at J, with 12 bases between. The CDR3 coding sequence is TGTGCCAGCACCTGGGGGACAACAACTAATGAAAAACTGTTTTTT. Its protein is CASTWGTTTNEKLFF.

The V call is TRBV13, the J call TRBJ2-7; D perhaps matches TRBD1 (6 bases). Looked up from germline, CDR1 is PRHDT and CDR2 is FYEKMQ (reference sequence). CDR3 length: 15 residues. With 5 bases removed from V and 0 bases from J, the gap between germline ends came to 14 bases. CDR3 loop: CASSAYRDISYEQYF. The CDR3 DNA reads TGTGCCAGCAGCGCCTACCGGGACATCTCCTACGAGCAGTACTTC.

V and J are TRBV20-1 and TRBJ2-5, with 7 bases identical to TRBD2. Judging by the DNA end, TRBJ2-7 fits better; the J call may be wrong. This CDR3 has 13 amino acids. CDR1 is DFQATT and CDR2 is SNEGSKA in the germline V gene (reference sequence). CDR3 nucleotides: TGCAGTGCTAGTTTGGCGGGAGAGAACGAGCAGTACTTC. It translates to CSASLAGENEQYF.

This clonotype was counted ten times or more. The chain couples TRBV27 to TRBJ2-1; 16 nucleotides match TRBD2. The length of the CDR3 is 19 residues. With V trimmed by 5 bases and J by 1 base, 8 bases remained unmatched. CDR1 and CDR2 from the germline V gene are MNHEY and SMNVEV (reference sequence). CDR3 sequence reads: CASSSPGLAGGLSYNEQFF. For the CDR3, the DNA is TGTGCCAGCAGTAGCCCGGGACTAGCGGGAGGGTTGTCCTACAATGAGCAGTTCTTC.

The chain links TRBV6-2 or TRBV6-3 to TRBJ2-5; perhaps D is TRBD1 or TRBD2 (5 bases each). The J call may not be correct, given that the DNA end is closer to TRBJ2-7. The length of the CDR3 is 14 residues. The germline V gene encodes CDR1 MNHEY and CDR2 SVGEGT. The CDR3 is CASSLEGTLYEQYF. Written as DNA, the CDR3 is TGTGCCAGCAGTTTAGAGGGGACCCTTTACGAGCAGTACTTC.

The chain is built from TRBV3-1 and TRBJ2-1; D is perhaps TRBD1 or TRBD2 (5 bases each). CDR3 length: 16 residues. The V and J ends lost 6 bases and 0 bases respectively, with 15 bases between them. Germline loops: CDR1 LGHDT, CDR2 YNNKEL (reference sequence). CDR3 sequence (DNA): TGTGCCAGCAGGGGGGACGGAGAGAGCTCCTACAATGAGCAGTTCTTC. Protein product: CASRGDGESSYNEQFF.

V is TRBV7-2 and J is TRBJ2-4; 7 bases are shared with TRBD2. CDR1 is SGHTA and CDR2 is FQGNSA in the germline V gene. With 5 bases clipped from V and 13 bases from J, the junction kept 14 bases outside the gene matches. The CDR3 sequence is 14 residues long. CDR3 protein: CASSPRTRGREQYF. The CDR3 coding sequence is TGTGCCAGCAGCCCTCGGACTAGAGGACGGGAACAGTACTTC.

The V and J genes are TRBV9 and TRBJ2-2, with D perhaps matching TRBD1 or TRBD2 (5 bases each). The CDR3 is 16 amino acids. Germline loops: CDR1 SGDLS, CDR2 YYNGEE. V was pared by 0 bases and J by 4 bases, with 13 bases between. The CDR3 is CASSVEWGSGTGELFF. The DNA for the CDR3 is TGTGCCAGCAGCGTAGAGTGGGGGTCGGGCACCGGGGAGCTGTTTTTT.

The V and J genes are TRBV28 and TRBJ2-2; 9 bases match TRBD2. The germline V gene encodes CDR1 MDHEN and CDR2 SYDVKM. This CDR3 region has 14 residues. The CDR3 coding sequence is TGTGCGTCGAAGACTAGCGGATACACCGGGGAGCTGTTTTTT. It translates to CASKTSGYTGELFF.

This clonotype was seen a few times. The rearrangement uses TRBV7-2 and TRBJ2-1; D remains unclear. V shed 1 base and J shed 0 bases, with 7 bases lying between them. CDR1 and CDR2 (germline): SGHTA, FQGNSA. The CDR3 is 15 amino acids. The CDR3 DNA follows: TGTGCCAGCAGCTTAGGCCCAGTCTCCTACAATGAGCAGTTCTTC. It codes for CASSLGPVSYNEQFF.

The V and J genes are TRBV20-1 and TRBJ2-7; the match to TRBD2 covers 9 bases. CDR3 length equals 13 residues. Looked up from germline, CDR1 is DFQATT and CDR2 is SNEGSKA (reference sequence). With V trimmed by 3 bases and J by 6 bases, 6 bases remained unmatched. In DNA form, the CDR3 reads TGCAGTGCTAGGCCCGGACTAGCGCGCGAGCAGTACTTC. This encodes CSARPGLAREQYF.

The CDR3 DNA sequence: TGTGCCAGCAGTTTTCAACGACAGCGATCTAATGAAAAACTGTTTTTT. Amino acid sequence: CASSFQRQRSNEKLFF. The chain employs TRBV27 and TRBJ1-4; maybe TRBD1 (5 bases). The V end lost 3 bases, the J end lost 3 bases, and 14 bases lay between the germline ends. The CDR3 is made up of 16 amino acids. Germline V gives CDR1 MNHEY, CDR2 SMNVEV (reference sequence).

The chain couples TRBV7-2 to TRBJ2-1, with 7 bases identical to TRBD2. Germline V CDR1 and CDR2: SGHTA, FQGNSA. V gave up 1 base and J gave up 8 bases; unmatched junction bases: 14. CDR3 length: 17 residues. The CDR3 protein is CASSLVGGSASIDEQFF. The CDR3 bases are TGTGCCAGCAGCTTAGTCGGCGGGAGCGCTTCTATCGATGAGCAGTTCTTC.

This chain uses TRBV24-1 with TRBJ2-1; TRBD1 agrees at 7 bases. Near its end, the DNA agrees better with TRBJ2-7, so the J call may be wrong. Germline assignment: CDR1 KGHDR and CDR2 SFDVKD. CDR3 length equals 14 residues. The CDR3 bases are TGTGCCACCAGTGATGTGGGACAGTACAATGAGCAGTACTTC. Translation gives CATSDVGQYNEQYF.

The V and J genes are TRBV5-1 and TRBJ1-2; unclear D gene. CDR1 and CDR2 from the germline V gene are SGHRS and YFSETQ. The V end was cut by 0 bases, the J end by 7 bases, with 13 bases between. CDR3 length equals 14 residues. The CDR3 region is CASSLATSGSGYTF. In DNA, the CDR3 is TGCGCCAGCAGCTTGGCGACGAGCGGAAGTGGCTACACCTTC.

The gene calls are TRBV2 and TRBJ2-1; 7 positions match TRBD2. Germline V gene lookup returns CDR1 SNHLY and CDR2 FYNNEI. J lost 0 bases, V lost 6 bases, and 5 bases had no gene match. This CDR3 is built from 15 residues. In nucleotides, the CDR3 is TGTGCCAGCAGCGCGACTAGCCCCTCCTACAATGAGCAGTTCTTC. Protein: CASSATSPSYNEQFF. The full variable domain, completed using reference TRBV2 and TRBJ2-1, is EPEVTQTPSHQVTQMGQEVILRCVPISNHLYFYWYRQILGQKVEFLVSFYNNEISEKSEIFDDQFSVERPDGSNFTLKIRSTKLEDSAMYFCASSATSPSYNEQFFGPGTRLTVL.

This clonotype has at least ten counts. The J gene is TRBJ2-7, the V gene TRBV12-3 or TRBV12-4; weak D call: TRBD2 (6 bases). V lost 1 base to trimming and J lost 3 bases, with 13 bases between them. This CDR3 is built from 15 residues. In DNA form, the CDR3 reads TGTGCCAGCAGTTTAGGGGTAATGGGAGGCTACGAGCAGTACTTC. Its translation is CASSLGVMGGYEQYF.

The chain links TRBV27 to TRBJ2-3, with D uncertain. V was clipped by 2 bases and J by 6 bases, with 12 bases between them. Germline V gives CDR1 MNHEY, CDR2 SMNVEV (reference sequence). The length of the CDR3 is 14 residues. The CDR3: CASSLEARSDTQYF. The CDR3 DNA sequence: TGTGCCAGCAGTTTAGAGGCCAGGTCGGATACGCAGTATTTT.

This clonotype was counted between two and nine times. The rearrangement joins TRBV7-2 to TRBJ2-1, with D possibly being TRBD1 or TRBD2 (5 bases each). Germline CDR1 SGHTA, CDR2 FQGNSA. Trimming pared 4 bases from V and 9 bases from J, leaving 16 bases between. This CDR3 region has 14 residues. The CDR3 spells CASSSRRDHGEQFF. The CDR3 DNA reads TGTGCCAGCAGCTCTAGAAGGGACCACGGTGAGCAGTTCTTC.

This clonotype occurred a few times. This chain links TRBV28 with TRBJ2-3; D might be TRBD1 (6 bases). Trimming removed 5 bases from V and 1 base from J, with 10 bases in between. Per the germline V gene, CDR1 is MDHEN and CDR2 is SYDVKM. This CDR3 spans 14 amino acids. The CDR3 coding sequence is TGTGCCAGCAGTGCGGACAGCCGCACAGATACGCAGTATTTT. This encodes CASSADSRTDTQYF.

In its sample, this clonotype was seen a few times. The chain joins TRBV28 to TRBJ2-5; 12 bases agree with TRBD2. The CDR3 is 16 amino acids. Germline V gene lookup returns CDR1 MDHEN and CDR2 SYDVKM. V lost 5 bases, J lost 11 bases, and 15 bases stayed unmatched. CDR3 amino acids: CASSTPTSGRGAEQYF. The CDR3 nucleotides are TGTGCCAGCAGTACCCCGACTAGCGGGAGAGGGGCTGAGCAGTACTTC.

The genes are TRBV20-1 and TRBJ2-5; perhaps TRBD1 as D (5 bases). Germline-derived CDR1 and CDR2 are DFQATT and SNEGSKA (reference sequence). This CDR3 has 11 amino acids. V lost 3 bases to trimming and J lost 11 bases, with 13 bases between them. The CDR3 DNA follows: TGCAGTGCTAGTCCCGCGTCAGGGCAGTACTTC. Its translation is CSASPASGQYF.

The chain recombines TRBV29-1 with TRBJ2-3; D tentatively fits TRBD1 or TRBD2 (5 bases each). V dropped 4 bases and J dropped 2 bases, with 13 bases sitting between them. Germline CDR1 is SQVTM and CDR2 is ANQGSEA. CDR3 length: 14 residues. The CDR3 here is CSVVGVASTDTQYF. As DNA, the CDR3 is TGCAGCGTTGTGGGGGTAGCGTCCACAGATACGCAGTATTTT.

This clonotype was observed at least ten times. CDR3 amino acids: CASSPLGGGYEQFF. DNA for the CDR3: TGCGCCAGCAGCCCTCTGGGAGGGGGTTATGAGCAGTTCTTC. V and J are TRBV4-3 and TRBJ2-1, with D perhaps matching TRBD2 (7 bases). Per germline, CDR1 LGHNA and CDR2 YSLEER. V dropped 4 bases and J dropped 8 bases, with 15 bases sitting between them. This CDR3 is 14 amino acids long.

This rearrangement joins TRBV28 to TRBJ2-4, with 10 positions matching TRBD2. V gave up 8 bases and J gave up 13 bases; unmatched junction bases: 20. CDR3 length: 16 residues. Germline-derived CDR1 and CDR2 are MDHEN and SYDVKM. CDR3 nucleotide sequence: TGTGCCAGCGGACGACTAGCGGGTGGTAGCTCCTACGGGCAGTACTTC. Amino acids: CASGRLAGGSSYGQYF.

This CDR3 reads CASSWGPTNEQYF. The CDR3 DNA is TGTGCCAGCAGTTGGGGACCCACCAACGAGCAGTACTTC. This chain connects TRBV6-1 to TRBJ2-7; possibly TRBD1 or TRBD2 for D (5 bases each). The germline V gene encodes CDR1 MNHNS and CDR2 SASEGT. Deletions cut 5 bases from V and 5 bases from J, with 13 bases between. The CDR3 extends over 13 amino acids.

This clonotype was picked up a small number of times. This chain connects TRBV7-3 to TRBJ2-5; 10 bases align to TRBD2. Germline trimming cut 5 bases from V and 5 bases from J; bases unmatched to any gene: 11. The CDR3 spans 16 residues. CDR1 is SGHTA and CDR2 is FQGTGA in the germline V gene. This chain's CDR3 is CASSPGASGRMETQYF. In DNA form, the CDR3 reads TGTGCCAGCAGCCCCGGGGCTAGCGGGAGAATGGAGACCCAGTACTTC.

CDR3 sequence (DNA): TGTGCCAGCAGCTTAGCGCTTACCGGGACCGGGGAGCTGTTTTTT. Amino acid sequence: CASSLALTGTGELFF. The rearrangement uses TRBV7-2 and TRBJ2-2; D not certain. Germline values: CDR1 SGHTA, CDR2 FQGNSA. This CDR3 has 15 residues. Trimming pared 0 bases from V and 5 bases from J, leaving 10 bases between.

The chain has TRBV28 and TRBJ1-4, with D possibly TRBD1 on 5 matching bases. In germline, CDR1 is MDHEN, CDR2 SYDVKM. Trimming removed 2 bases at V and 4 bases at J, with 14 bases between. This CDR3 spans 16 amino acids. CDR3 nucleotide sequence: TGTGCCAGCAGTTTACGAGGATTGGGGGGTAATGAAAAACTGTTTTTT. Protein: CASSLRGLGGNEKLFF. Full variable domain (missing parts from reference TRBV28 and TRBJ1-4): DVKVTQSSRYLVKRTGEKVFLECVQDMDHENMFWYRQDPGLGLRLIYFSYDVKMKEKGDIPEGYSVSREKKERFSLILESASTNQTSMYLCASSLRGLGGNEKLFFGSGTQLSVL.

The genes are TRBV3-1 and TRBJ2-1; perhaps D is TRBD1 or TRBD2 (5 bases each). Germline CDR1 and CDR2: LGHDT and YNNKEL (reference sequence). The CDR3 runs to 16 residues. V was clipped by 0 bases and J by 7 bases, with 16 bases between them. The CDR3 bases are TGTGCCAGCAGCCAAGACGGGGCGCGAAAACGAAATGAGCAGTTCTTC. Amino acids: CASSQDGARKRNEQFF.